Listed below are T cell receptor beta chains from one sample, sequenced in a study of blood T cell repertoires in COVID-19. Sequenced by immunoSEQ multiplex PCR; TCRdb stores in-frame clones only, minus some. The sample has roughly 41,000 clones, approximately 80% seen once. Sequencing was performed on peripheral blood. These receptors were taken from an elderly woman with acute or convalescent COVID-19. Both conserved end residues are part of each CDR3. A D gene is named only where the DNA matches it firmly. Clone size is given for some rows only: seen once, a few or many times, or a class if the clone is expanded.

-	TRBV9	TRBJ2-3	-	TGTGCCAGCAGCGTCGGCAGCGTATGGTCTAGCACAGATACGCAGTATTTT	CASSVGSVWSSTDTQYF
-	TRBV11-2	TRBJ2-3	-	TGTGCCAGCTCCGCCTTGGGGACAAATACGCAGTATTTT	CASSALGTNTQYF
TRBD2	TRBV19	TRBJ2-1	-	TGTGCCAGTAGTATAGGTGGGACTAGCGGGGGGCCCCGTAATGAGCAGTTCTTC	CASSIGGTSGGPRNEQFF
-	TRBV30	TRBJ1-2	-	TGTGCCTGTTACAGGGCCAGTAACTATGGCTACACCTTC	CACYRASNYGYTF
-	TRBV4-1	TRBJ1-4	-	TGCGCCAGCAGCCAAGAGTTTCCCCTTGAAAAACTGTTTTTT	CASSQEFPLEKLFF
TRBD1	TRBV7-2	TRBJ1-3	-	TGTGCCAGCAGCGCCCAGACAGGGGCTGGAAACACCATATATTTT	CASSAQTGAGNTIYF
-	TRBV10-3	TRBJ2-2	-	TGTGCCATCAGTGGCGCCCCGACAGGCACCGGGGAGCTGTTTTTT	CAISGAPTGTGELFF
-	TRBV15	TRBJ1-3	-	TGTGCCACCAGCAGGGATCCGCGGGGAATCCGGACCATATATTTT	CATSRDPRGIRTIYF
-	TRBV5-1	TRBJ1-2	-	TGCGCCAGCAGCTTGGAAGTGGGCAACTATGGCTACACCTTC	CASSLEVGNYGYTF
-	TRBV6-5	TRBJ1-1	-	TGTGCCAGCAGTTACGGTGGAGGGTTCAACACTGAAGCTTTCTTT	CASSYGGGFNTEAFF
TRBD1	TRBV7-2	TRBJ1-2	-	TGTGCCAGCAGCTTCTCCGGGACAGGGACCTATGGCTACACCTTC	CASSFSGTGTYGYTF
-	TRBV6-5	TRBJ2-5	-	TGTGCCAGCGGCCCAGGGCGGGGAGAGACCCAGTACTTC	CASGPGRGETQYF
-	TRBV30	TRBJ1-5	-	TGTGCCTGGGGGGGGGCTAATCAGCCCCAGCATTTT	CAWGGANQPQHF
-	TRBV9	TRBJ2-7	-	TGTGCCAGCAGCGTAGCCGACATCTCCTACGAGCAGTACTTC	CASSVADISYEQYF
TRBD2	TRBV7-2	TRBJ2-3	once	TGTGCCAGCAGCTTTGCGGGGGGGGACACAGATACGCAGTATTTT	CASSFAGGDTDTQYF
TRBD1	TRBV9	TRBJ2-5	-	TGTGCCAGCAGCGTAGGGGGACAGTTCGGGTCTGGAGAGACCCAGTACTTC	CASSVGGQFGSGETQYF
TRBD1	TRBV10-3	TRBJ2-3	-	TGTGCCATCAGTCGACAGGGGGGAAAGGGGTCAGATACGCAGTATTTT	CAISRQGGKGSDTQYF
-	TRBV3-1/TRBV3-2	TRBJ1-2	once	TGTGCCAGCAGCCCCCCCCAGGGCCCCTATGGCTACACCTTC	CASSPPQGPYGYTF
TRBD2	TRBV25-1	TRBJ2-7	-	TGTGCCAGCACGCGGGGGGTGGGGACTTCCTACGAGCAGTACTTC	CASTRGVGTSYEQYF
TRBD2	TRBV6-2/TRBV6-3	TRBJ2-2	-	TGTGCCAGCAGCCTGACTAGCGGGGGGCCTGAAACCGGGGAGCTGTTTTTT	CASSLTSGGPETGELFF
TRBD2	TRBV6-1	TRBJ2-3	-	TGTGCCAGCAGTGCCCTCTCACCGGGGGGGCCAGATACGCAGTATTTT	CASSALSPGGPDTQYF
TRBD1	TRBV28	TRBJ2-2	-	TGTGCCAGCTTCAACGGGGACAGGGTCACCGGGGAGCTGTTTTTT	CASFNGDRVTGELFF
-	TRBV10-3	TRBJ1-3	-	TGTGCCATCAGTGCGGCGACAGAGGAAGGAAACACCATATATTTT	CAISAATEEGNTIYF
TRBD1	TRBV5-4	TRBJ2-6	medium-sized	TGTGCCAGCAGCAAGGCAGGGGGCCCTCCCTCTGGGGCCAACGTCCTGACTTTC	CASSKAGGPPSGANVLTF
-	TRBV7-3	TRBJ1-6	-	TGTGCCAGCAGCTTAACGGCAAATTCACCCCTCCACTTT	CASSLTANSPLHF
-	TRBV7-9	TRBJ2-7	-	TGTGCCAGCAGCTTAACGGGAACCCACTACGAGCAGTACTTC	CASSLTGTHYEQYF
-	TRBV29-1	TRBJ1-2	-	TGCAGCGTTGAAGACAGGACTAGCTATGGCTACACCTTC	CSVEDRTSYGYTF
-	TRBV5-4	TRBJ2-5	-	TGTGCCAGCAGCTTGGAACGGGGGTGGCAAGAGACCCAGTACTTC	CASSLERGWQETQYF
-	TRBV2	TRBJ2-7	-	TGTGCCAGCATTTTAGGGGGCTCCTACGAGCAGTACTTC	CASILGGSYEQYF
-	TRBV15	TRBJ1-4	-	TGTGCCACCAGCCGAGACAGAAATGAAAAACTGTTTTTT	CATSRDRNEKLFF
-	TRBV5-1	TRBJ1-5	-	TGCGCCAGCAGCCCGGACACCAATCAGCCCCAGCATTTT	CASSPDTNQPQHF
-	TRBV7-3	TRBJ2-3	-	TGTGCCAGCAGCTTAAGTCGGGACATGAGAATAGATACGCAGTATTTT	CASSLSRDMRIDTQYF
-	TRBV7-3	TRBJ2-1	-	TGTGCCAGCAGCTCTCCCCCGAGAAATGAGCAGTTCTTC	CASSSPPRNEQFF
TRBD2	TRBV18	TRBJ2-3	-	TGTGCCAGCTCACCACGGGAAGCGGGGGGCACAGATACGCAGTATTTT	CASSPREAGGTDTQYF
-	TRBV28	TRBJ1-2	-	TGTGCCAGCAGTTCCCTAGGAGGTCCTTCCTACTATGGCTACACCTTC	CASSSLGGPSYYGYTF
-	TRBV10-3	TRBJ2-7	-	TGTGCCATCAGTGAAGACAGGAGCTCCTACGAGCAGTACTTC	CAISEDRSSYEQYF
TRBD1	TRBV24-1	TRBJ1-2	-	TGTGCCACCAGTGACTCCGGGACAGGGGGCGGCTATGGCTACACCTTC	CATSDSGTGGGYGYTF
TRBD1	TRBV6-5	TRBJ1-2	-	TGTGCCAGCAGCCGGGACAGTGAGATCGGCTATGGCTACACCTTC	CASSRDSEIGYGYTF
-	TRBV5-1	TRBJ1-3	-	TGCGCCAGCAGCGCCGGGACAAGGGGTGAGGGAAACACCATATATTTT	CASSAGTRGEGNTIYF
-	TRBV7-2	TRBJ1-4	once	TGTGCCAGCAGCCCCCAAGGGGGGCGGGGGGGTGAAAAACTGTTTTTT	CASSPQGGRGGEKLFF
-	TRBV18	TRBJ1-5	-	TGTGCCAGCTCACCAGGGCAGGTTCAGCAGCCCCAGCATTTT	CASSPGQVQQPQHF
TRBD2	TRBV9	TRBJ2-1	-	TGTGCCAGCAGCGTAGGAATAGCGGGTCCCTACAATGAGCAGTTCTTC	CASSVGIAGPYNEQFF
-	TRBV3-1/TRBV3-2	TRBJ2-2	-	TGTGCCAGCAGCCAAGATACCCGGGCCGGGGAGCTGTTTTTT	CASSQDTRAGELFF
-	TRBV6-6	TRBJ1-2	-	TGTGCCAGCAGTTTTTATGTAACAGGTTCTAACTATGGCTACACCTTC	CASSFYVTGSNYGYTF
-	TRBV5-8	TRBJ1-3	few	TGTGCCAGCGGCGGAAACACCATATATTTT	CASGGNTIYF
-	TRBV5-1	TRBJ1-2	once	TGCGCCAGCAGCTTGGAAGGGGGCTATGGCTACACCTTC	CASSLEGGYGYTF
TRBD1	TRBV2	TRBJ1-2	-	TGTGCCAGCAGTAGAGGGGGGACAGGATATGGCTACACCTTC	CASSRGGTGYGYTF
TRBD1	TRBV5-1	TRBJ2-7	-	TGCGCCAGCAGCCCGGGACAGGGAAGTGGCGAGCAGTACTTC	CASSPGQGSGEQYF
TRBD2	TRBV19	TRBJ2-3	-	TGTGCCAGTCGACTAGCGGGCACAGATACGCAGTATTTT	CASRLAGTDTQYF
TRBD2	TRBV10-3	TRBJ2-3	-	TGTGCCACCTTCGGGGGGACGACAGATACGCAGTATTTT	CATFGGTTDTQYF
TRBD1	TRBV6-5	TRBJ1-5	-	TGTGCCAGCAGACTCGACAGGGGGACTCAGCCCCAGCATTTT	CASRLDRGTQPQHF